This T cell receptor beta chain stems from a study of cytomegalovirus exposure and HLA in healthy donors. Assay: immunoSEQ multiplex PCR; the TCRdb copy retains only in-frame clones and omits some. This table has roughly 80,000 clones, just over 90% appearing once. The germline CDR1 and CDR2 sequences are SGHRS and YFSETQ. This CDR3 has 14 residues. Trimming took 4 bases from V and 2 from J; bases not matched to a gene: 5. The rearrangement joins TRBV5-1 to TRBJ1-1; 7 nucleotides match TRBD1. Material: PBMCs. This clonotype was sampled from a young man in good health and CMV-seronegative. CDR3 coding DNA: TGCGCCAGCAGCGTACCAGGGGGTAACACTGAAGCTTTCTTT. Encoded protein: CASSVPGGNTEAFF.